The clone carrying this T cell receptor (beta chain) showed up many times. This record comes from a study of prognosis after radiotherapy for stage I lung cancer. In germline, CDR1 is SGHRS, CDR2 YFSETQ. This CDR3 has 15 amino acids. Trimming cost V 4 bases and J 8 bases; bases outside gene matches: 8. The genomic DNA TCR beta CDR3 region underwent two rounds of multiplex PCR. During first-round PCR, primers specific to each TRBV and TRBJ gene were used. For its second round, the PCR relied on universal primers. TCRdb called the multiplex PCR reads again in MiXCR, with one record for every CDR3 protein. The sample records under 75,000 distinct CDR3 sequences, about 25% being singletons.

The chain uses TRBV5-1 and TRBJ1-6; TRBD1 matches at 8 bases. The sequencing here drew on PBMCs, taken before or after stereotactic body radiation therapy (not recorded which). This receptor was identified in a donor of 50 years or more with non-small cell lung cancer. CDR3 residues: CASSLMDRVYSPLHF. DNA for the CDR3: TGCGCCAGCAGCCTAATGGACAGGGTCTATTCACCCCTCCACTTT.